This entry is about one T cell receptor (beta chain). No antigen is known for it. The study drew its donors from healthy HIV-negative adults without recent acute infections or vaccinations. The CDR3 runs 12 residues. V shed 4 bases and J 11 bases; nucleotides not matched to a gene: 3. Germline-derived CDR1 and CDR2 are MGHDK and SYGVNS. The sample originates from a study of shared clonotypes between healthy human individuals. Regarding the study as a whole: Exclusively blood specimens were collected; tissue repertoires likely differ.

In the original processing: Quality scores were absent from the junction-only immunoSEQ sequences, so filtering differed. Clones were sequenced by immunoSEQ multiplex PCR, and TCRdb holds only the in-frame ones, with some missing. The V and J calls and clone size come from that table; D and trimming were worked out from the DNA. Altogether some 580,000 clones are present, more than 95% being singletons, with the ten largest covering approximately 0.057%. The sequencing sample was made of naive CD4+ T cells sorted from blood. Subset noted: CD45RA+ positively selected. The receptor was isolated from a woman under 40 in good health. The rearrangement links TRBV25-1 to TRBJ1-2; 11 bases map to TRBD1. CDR3 loop: CASSVGTGGYTF. The CDR3 DNA reads TGTGCCAGCAGTGTAGGGACAGGGGGGTACACCTTC.